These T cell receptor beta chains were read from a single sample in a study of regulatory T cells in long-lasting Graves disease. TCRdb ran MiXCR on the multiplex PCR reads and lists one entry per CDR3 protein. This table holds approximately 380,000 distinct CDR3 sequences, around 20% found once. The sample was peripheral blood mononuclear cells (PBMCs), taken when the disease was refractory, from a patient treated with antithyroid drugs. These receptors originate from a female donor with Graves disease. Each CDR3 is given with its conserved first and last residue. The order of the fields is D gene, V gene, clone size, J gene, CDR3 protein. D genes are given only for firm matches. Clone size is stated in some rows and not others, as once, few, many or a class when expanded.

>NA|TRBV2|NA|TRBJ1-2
CASPSRGDRLGYTF
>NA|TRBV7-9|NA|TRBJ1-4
CASSPVGGNEKLFF
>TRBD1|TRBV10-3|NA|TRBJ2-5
CAIRDRDQETQYF
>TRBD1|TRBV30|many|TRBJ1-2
CAYPGQGNYGYTF
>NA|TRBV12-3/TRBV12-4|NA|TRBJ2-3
CASSLGTPPGDTQYF
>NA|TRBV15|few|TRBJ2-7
CATSRDLGTDEDF
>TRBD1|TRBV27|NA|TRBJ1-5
CASSPGTGEQPQHF
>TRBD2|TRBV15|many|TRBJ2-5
CATSRDRLAGQETQYF
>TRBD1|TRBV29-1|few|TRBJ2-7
CSVRGNLQGYEQYF
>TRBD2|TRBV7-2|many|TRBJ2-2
CASSLAGGGELFF
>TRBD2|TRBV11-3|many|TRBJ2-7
CASSLGTKDYEQYF
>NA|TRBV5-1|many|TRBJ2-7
CASSLTSGAYEQYF
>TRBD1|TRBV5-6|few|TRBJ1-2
CASSSKGQDYGYTF
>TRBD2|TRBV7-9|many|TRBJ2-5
CASSMTSGGETQYF
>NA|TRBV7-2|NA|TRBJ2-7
CASSLTRGSSYEQYF
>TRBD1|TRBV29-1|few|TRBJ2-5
CSVDDREGTQYF
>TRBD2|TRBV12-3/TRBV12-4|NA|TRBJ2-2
CASSLTSGNYGELFF
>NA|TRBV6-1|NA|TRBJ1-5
CASSYNPPTTFNSNQPQHF
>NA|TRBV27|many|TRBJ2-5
CASSSHGSHETQYF
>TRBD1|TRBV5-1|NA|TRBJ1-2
CASSPGTGGNYGYTF
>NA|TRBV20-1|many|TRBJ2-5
CSAPLPPVQETQYF
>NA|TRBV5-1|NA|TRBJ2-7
CASSLEVGGLGEQYF